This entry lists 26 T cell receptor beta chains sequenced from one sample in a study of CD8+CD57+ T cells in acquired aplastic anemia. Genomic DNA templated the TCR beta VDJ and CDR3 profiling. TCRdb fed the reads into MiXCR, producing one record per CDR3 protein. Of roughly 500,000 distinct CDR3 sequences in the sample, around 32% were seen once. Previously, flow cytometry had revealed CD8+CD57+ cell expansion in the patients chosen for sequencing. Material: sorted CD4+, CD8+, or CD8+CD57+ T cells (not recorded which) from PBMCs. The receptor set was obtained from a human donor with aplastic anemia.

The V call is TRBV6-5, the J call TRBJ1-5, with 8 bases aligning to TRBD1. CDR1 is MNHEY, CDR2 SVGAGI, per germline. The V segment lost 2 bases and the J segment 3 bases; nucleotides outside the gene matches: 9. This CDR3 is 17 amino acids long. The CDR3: CASSYAFQGANNQPQHF. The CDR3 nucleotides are TGTGCCAGCAGTTACGCATTCCAGGGGGCTAACAATCAGCCCCAGCATTTT.

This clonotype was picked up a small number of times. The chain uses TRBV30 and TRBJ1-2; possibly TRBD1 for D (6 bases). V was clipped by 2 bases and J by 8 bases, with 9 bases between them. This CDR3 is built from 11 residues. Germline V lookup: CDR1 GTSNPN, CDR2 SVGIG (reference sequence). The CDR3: CAWSNRVGYTF. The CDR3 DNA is TGTGCCTGGAGTAACAGGGTAGGCTACACCTTC. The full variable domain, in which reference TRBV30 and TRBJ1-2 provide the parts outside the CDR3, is SQTIHQWPATLVQPVGSPLSLECTVEGTSNPNLYWYRQAAGRGLQLLFYSVGIGQISSEVPQNLSASRPQDRQFILSSKKLLLSDSGFYLCAWSNRVGYTFGSGTRLTVV.

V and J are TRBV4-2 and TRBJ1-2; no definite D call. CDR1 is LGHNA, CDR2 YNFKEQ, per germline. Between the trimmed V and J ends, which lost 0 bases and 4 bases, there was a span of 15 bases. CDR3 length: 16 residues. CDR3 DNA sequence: TGTGCCAGCAGCCAAGATTTGCTGCCTGATGGCTATGGCTACACCTTC. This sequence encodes CASSQDLLPDGYGYTF.

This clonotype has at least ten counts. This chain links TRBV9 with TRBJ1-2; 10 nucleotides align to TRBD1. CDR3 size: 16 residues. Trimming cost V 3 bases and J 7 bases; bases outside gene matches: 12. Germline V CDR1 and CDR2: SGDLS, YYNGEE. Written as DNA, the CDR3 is TGTGCCAGCAGCGCCGGTGCCGGGACAGGGGACCTTGGCTACACCTTC. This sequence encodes CASSAGAGTGDLGYTF. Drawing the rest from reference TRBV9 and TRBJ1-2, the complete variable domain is DSGVTQTPKHLITATGQRVTLRCSPRSGDLSVYWYQQSLDQGLQFLIQYYNGEERAKGNILERFSAQQFPDLHSELNLSSLELGDSALYFCASSAGAGTGDLGYTFGSGTRLTVV.

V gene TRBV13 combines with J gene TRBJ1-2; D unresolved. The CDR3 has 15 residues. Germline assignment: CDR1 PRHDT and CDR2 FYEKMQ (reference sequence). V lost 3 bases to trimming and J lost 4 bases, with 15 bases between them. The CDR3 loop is CASSFSSWQSYGYTF. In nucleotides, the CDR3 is TGTGCCAGCAGCTTTTCTTCTTGGCAGAGCTATGGCTACACCTTC.

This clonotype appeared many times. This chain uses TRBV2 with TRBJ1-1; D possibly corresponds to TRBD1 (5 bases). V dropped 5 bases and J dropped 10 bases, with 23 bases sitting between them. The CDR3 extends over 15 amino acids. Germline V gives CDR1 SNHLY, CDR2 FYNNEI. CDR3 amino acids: CASSRDRDGEQGAFF. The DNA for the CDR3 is TGTGCCAGCAGTCGTGACCGGGACGGCGAGCAAGGAGCTTTCTTT.

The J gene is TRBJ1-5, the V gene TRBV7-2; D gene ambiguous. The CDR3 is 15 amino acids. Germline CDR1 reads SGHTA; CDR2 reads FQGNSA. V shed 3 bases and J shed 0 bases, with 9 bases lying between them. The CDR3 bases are TGTGCCAGCAGCTTGTCTGGGATTAGCAATCAGCCCCAGCATTTT. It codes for CASSLSGISNQPQHF.

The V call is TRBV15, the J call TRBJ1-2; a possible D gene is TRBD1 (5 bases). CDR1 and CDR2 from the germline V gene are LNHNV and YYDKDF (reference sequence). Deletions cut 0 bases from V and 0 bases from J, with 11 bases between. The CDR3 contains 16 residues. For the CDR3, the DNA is TGTGCCACCAGCAGAGATAGAGGGGAGGCTAACTATGGCTACACCTTC. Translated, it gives CATSRDRGEANYGYTF.

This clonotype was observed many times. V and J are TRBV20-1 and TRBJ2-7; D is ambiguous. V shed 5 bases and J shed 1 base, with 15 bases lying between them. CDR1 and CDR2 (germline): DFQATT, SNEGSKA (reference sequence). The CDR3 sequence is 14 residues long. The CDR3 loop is CSARKDGSSYEQYF. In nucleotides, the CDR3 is TGCAGTGCTCGGAAAGACGGATCATCCTACGAGCAGTACTTC.

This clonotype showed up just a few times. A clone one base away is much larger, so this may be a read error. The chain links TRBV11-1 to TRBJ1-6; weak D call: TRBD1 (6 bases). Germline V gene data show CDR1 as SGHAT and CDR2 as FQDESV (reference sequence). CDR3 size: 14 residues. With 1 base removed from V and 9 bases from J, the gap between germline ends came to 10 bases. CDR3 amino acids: CASSLGGRGSPLHF. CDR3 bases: TGTGCCAGCAGCTTAGGAGGCAGGGGTTCACCCCTCCACTTT.

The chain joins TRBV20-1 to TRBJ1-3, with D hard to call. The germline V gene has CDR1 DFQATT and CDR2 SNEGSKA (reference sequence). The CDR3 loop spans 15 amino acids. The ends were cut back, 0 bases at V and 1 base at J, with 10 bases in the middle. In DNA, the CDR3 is TGCAGTGCTAGAGATCTTACATCTTCTGGAAACACCATATATTTT. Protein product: CSARDLTSSGNTIYF.

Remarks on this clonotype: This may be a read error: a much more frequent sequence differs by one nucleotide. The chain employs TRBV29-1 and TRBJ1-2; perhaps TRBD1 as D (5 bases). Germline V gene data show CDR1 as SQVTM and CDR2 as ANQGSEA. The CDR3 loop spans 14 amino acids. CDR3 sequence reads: CSASFRGGRGGYAF. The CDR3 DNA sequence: TGCAGTGCTAGCTTCCGGGGCGGACGAGGTGGCTACGCCTTC.

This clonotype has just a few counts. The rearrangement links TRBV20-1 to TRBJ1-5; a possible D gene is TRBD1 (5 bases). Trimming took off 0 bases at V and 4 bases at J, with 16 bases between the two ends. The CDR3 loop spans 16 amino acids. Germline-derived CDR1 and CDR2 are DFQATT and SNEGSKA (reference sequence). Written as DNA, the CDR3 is TGCAGTGCTAGAGATTTCAAGACAGTCGAGAATCAGCCCCAGCATTTT. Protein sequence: CSARDFKTVENQPQHF.

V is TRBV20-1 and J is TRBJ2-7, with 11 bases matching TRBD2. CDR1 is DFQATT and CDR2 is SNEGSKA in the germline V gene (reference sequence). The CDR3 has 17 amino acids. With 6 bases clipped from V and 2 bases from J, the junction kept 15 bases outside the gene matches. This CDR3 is CSARGGISGRDPYEQYF. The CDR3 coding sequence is TGCAGTGCCAGGGGGGGCATTAGCGGGAGGGACCCCTACGAGCAGTACTTC.

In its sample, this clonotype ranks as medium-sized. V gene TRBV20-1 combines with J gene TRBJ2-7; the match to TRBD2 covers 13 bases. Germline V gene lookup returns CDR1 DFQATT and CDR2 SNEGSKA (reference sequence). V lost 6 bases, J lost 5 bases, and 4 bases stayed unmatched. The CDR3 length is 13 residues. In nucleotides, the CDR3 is TGCAGTGCCCTACTAGCGGGGGGGCACGAGCAGTACTTC. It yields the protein CSALLAGGHEQYF.

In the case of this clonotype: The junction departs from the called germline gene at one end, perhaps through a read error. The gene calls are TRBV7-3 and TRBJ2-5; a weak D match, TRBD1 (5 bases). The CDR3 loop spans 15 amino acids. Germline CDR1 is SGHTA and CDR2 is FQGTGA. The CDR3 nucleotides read TGTGCCAGCAGCTTAGTAGACAGCGCCAAAGAGACCCGGTACTTC. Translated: CASSLVDSAKETRYF.

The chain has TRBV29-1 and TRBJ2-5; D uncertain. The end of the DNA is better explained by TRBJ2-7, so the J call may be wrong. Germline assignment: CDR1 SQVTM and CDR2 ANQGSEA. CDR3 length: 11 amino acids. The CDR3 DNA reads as TGCAGCGTTCGAGAGTCCTACGAGCAGTACTTC. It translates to CSVRESYEQYF.

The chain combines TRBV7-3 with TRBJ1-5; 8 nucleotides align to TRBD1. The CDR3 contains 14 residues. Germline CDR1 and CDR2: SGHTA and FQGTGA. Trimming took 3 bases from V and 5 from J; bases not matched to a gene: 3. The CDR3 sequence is CASSLEDRDQPQHF. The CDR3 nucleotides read TGTGCCAGCAGCTTGGAGGACAGGGATCAGCCCCAGCATTTT.

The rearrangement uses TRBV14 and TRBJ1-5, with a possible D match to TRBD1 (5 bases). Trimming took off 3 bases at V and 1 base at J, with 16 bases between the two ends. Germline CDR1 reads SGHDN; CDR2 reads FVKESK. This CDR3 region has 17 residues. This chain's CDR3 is CASSQRGGARSNQPQHF. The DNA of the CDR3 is TGTGCCAGCAGCCAGCGTGGTGGGGCGCGGAGCAATCAGCCCCAGCATTTT.

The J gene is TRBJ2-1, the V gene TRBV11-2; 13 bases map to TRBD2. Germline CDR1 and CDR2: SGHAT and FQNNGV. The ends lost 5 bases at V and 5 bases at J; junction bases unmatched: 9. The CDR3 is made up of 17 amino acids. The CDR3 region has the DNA TGTGCCAGCAGCCCCCGGACTAGCGGGAGAGGGAACAATGAGCAGTTCTTC. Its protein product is CASSPRTSGRGNNEQFF.

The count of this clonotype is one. This chain's CDR3 is CASSDLVTGPYGYTF. The CDR3 region has the DNA TGTGCCAGCAGTGACCTCGTGACAGGGCCCTATGGCTACACCTTC. This chain joins TRBV6-4 and TRBJ1-2; 7 nucleotides agree with TRBD1. The CDR3 is 15 residues long. With 2 bases clipped from V and 4 bases from J, the junction kept 7 bases outside the gene matches. Germline-derived CDR1 and CDR2 are MRHNA and SNTAGT.

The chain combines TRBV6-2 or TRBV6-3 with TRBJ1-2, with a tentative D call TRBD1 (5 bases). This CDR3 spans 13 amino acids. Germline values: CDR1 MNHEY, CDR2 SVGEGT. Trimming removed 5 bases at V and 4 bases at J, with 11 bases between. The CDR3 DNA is TGTGCCAGCAGTCTCAGGGCGAGCTATGGCTACACCTTC. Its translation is CASSLRASYGYTF.

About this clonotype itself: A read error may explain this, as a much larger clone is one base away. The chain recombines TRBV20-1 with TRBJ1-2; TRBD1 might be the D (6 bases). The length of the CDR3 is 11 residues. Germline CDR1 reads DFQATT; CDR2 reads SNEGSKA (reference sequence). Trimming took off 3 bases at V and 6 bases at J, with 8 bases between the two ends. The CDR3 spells CSASPGDGYTF. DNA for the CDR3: TGCAGTGCTAGTCCAGGGGATGGCTACACCTTC.

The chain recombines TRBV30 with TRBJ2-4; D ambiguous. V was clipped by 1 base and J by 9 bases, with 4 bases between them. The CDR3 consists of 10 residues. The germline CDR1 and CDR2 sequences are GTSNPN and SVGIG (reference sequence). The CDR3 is CAWSGAIQYF. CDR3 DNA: TGTGCCTGGAGTGGCGCCATTCAGTACTTC.

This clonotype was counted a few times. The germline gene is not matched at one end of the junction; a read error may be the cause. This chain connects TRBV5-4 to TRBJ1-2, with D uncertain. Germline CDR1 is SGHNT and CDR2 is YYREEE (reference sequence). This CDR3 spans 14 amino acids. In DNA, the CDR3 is TGCGCCAGCAGCCCCGATGGTCACGGTTTAGACTACACCTTC. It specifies CASSPDGHGLDYTF.

This CDR3 is CASIEDRDTEAFF. The CDR3 region has the DNA TGTGCCAGCATCGAGGACAGGGACACTGAAGCTTTCTTT. The V and J genes are TRBV2 and TRBJ1-1, with 8 nucleotides matching TRBD1. The CDR3 has 13 amino acids. V shed 7 bases, J shed 3 bases, and the junction held 4 bases outside the gene matches. CDR1 SNHLY and CDR2 FYNNEI come from the germline V gene.